This note documents a single T cell receptor (beta chain) sequence. Trimming removed 3 bases from V and 7 bases from J, with 10 bases in between. This CDR3 has 12 amino acids. Germline assignment: CDR1 LNHDA and CDR2 SQIVND (reference sequence). This entry is derived from a study of regulatory T cells in long-lasting Graves disease. In building TCR beta libraries, iRepertoire HTBI primers were used together with Arm-PCR of CDR3 regions. MiXCR, run by TCRdb on the multiplex PCR reads, gives a single entry per CDR3 protein. The sample consists of under 800,000 distinct CDR3 sequences, around 15% of them appearing once. This sample's time point: newly diagnosed GD, antithyroid drugs for less than 3 months. PBMC-extracted RNA yielded the TCR library. The sample was also linked to a second study, of T cells in Graves' hyperthyroidism and ophthalmopathy. That paper adds: Appearing also in blood were most of the thyroid clonotypes expanded above 0.001.

This clonotype was obtained from a woman aged 30 to 39 with Graves disease. The chain employs TRBV19 and TRBJ2-7, with D possibly being TRBD1 (5 bases). Source: peripheral blood mononuclear cells (PBMCs), taken at new diagnosis, from a patient treated with antithyroid drugs. The CDR3 DNA is TGTGCCAGTAGTATCTACAAGGGGGAGCAGTACTTC. Encoded protein: CASSIYKGEQYF.